A selection of T cell receptor beta chains follows, all from one sample in a study of CD8 T cells in ankylosing spondylitis. In TCRdb, the 5' RACE reads were re-called with MiXCR into one record per CDR3 protein. Among more than 150,000 distinct CDR3 sequences, 10% to 15% were seen once, and the ten largest hold more than 9.5%. Specimen: blood, either unsorted or a sorted T cell fraction (not recorded which). The receptors originated from a female donor with ankylosing spondylitis or in good health (not recorded which). Each CDR3 is given with its conserved first and last residue. A D gene is named only where the DNA matches it firmly. A clone size is listed for some rows: how often the clone was seen (once, few, many), or a class if it is expanded.

v_gene	abundance	d_gene	j_gene	CDR3aa	CDR3nt
TRBV20-1	many	NA	TRBJ2-7	CSAAGTFSYEQYF	TGCAGTGCGGCGGGAACCTTTTCCTACGAGCAGTACTTC
TRBV2	few	TRBD2	TRBJ2-1	CASRSGRSYNEQFF	TGTGCCAGCAGGAGCGGGAGGTCTTACAATGAGCAGTTCTTC
TRBV14	NA	TRBD2	TRBJ2-7	CASCQREKVDEQYF	TGTGCCAGCTGCCAGCGGGAGAAAGTGGACGAGCAGTACTTC
TRBV28	few	NA	TRBJ1-4	CASSLYGATNEKLFF	TGTGCCAGCAGTTTATATGGGGCCACTAATGAAAAACTGTTTTTT
TRBV5-1	few	NA	TRBJ2-7	CASSPRRNRATSYEQYF	TGCGCCAGCAGCCCCCGAAGGAACCGGGCCACCTCCTACGAGCAGTACTTC
TRBV30	few	NA	TRBJ2-7	CAWKVAGAYEQYF	TGTGCCTGGAAGGTTGCAGGGGCGTACGAGCAGTACTTC
TRBV12-3/TRBV12-4	NA	TRBD2	TRBJ2-7	CASSFSFRLAEHPYEQYF	TGTGCCAGCAGTTTCTCTTTCCGACTAGCGGAACATCCCTACGAGCAGTACTTC
TRBV6-1	few	NA	TRBJ1-3	CASSEFAAARPGNTIYF	TGTGCCAGCAGTGAATTTGCAGCAGCTCGTCCTGGAAACACCATATATTTT
TRBV5-6	many	NA	TRBJ1-1	CASSLGAGEYNNVEDTEAFF	TGTGCCAGCAGCTTGGGGGCAGGGGAATATAATAACGTAGAGGACACTGAAGCTTTCTTT
TRBV12-3/TRBV12-4	many	NA	TRBJ1-3	CAIAPGNTIYF	TGTGCCATTGCCCCTGGAAACACCATATATTTT